The 25 T cell receptor beta chains presented below share a single source sample, sequenced in a study of T cell responses to AZD1222 COVID-19 vaccine. TCRdb's copy holds only in-frame clones and misses some; the assay was immunoSEQ multiplex PCR. The table lists around 150,000 clones, 80% to 95% of them singletons. Sequences were derived from peripheral blood, sampled 28 days after the second AZD1222 dose. The receptors were gathered from an adult who received the AZD1222 COVID-19 vaccine.

DNA for the CDR3: TGTGCCAGCAGTCGGGACCGCGGCGAAAAACTGTTTTTT. The encoded protein is CASSRDRGEKLFF. The chain employs TRBV27 and TRBJ1-4; the D gene is possibly TRBD1 (5 bases). The CDR3 contains 13 residues. Deletions cut 5 bases from V and 8 bases from J, with 12 bases between. From germline, CDR1 is MNHEY and CDR2 SMNVEV (reference sequence).

The J gene is TRBJ2-5, the V gene TRBV5-6; perhaps D is TRBD1 or TRBD2 (6 bases each). The CDR3 length is 15 residues. Trimming removed 3 bases at V and 5 bases at J, with 17 bases between. The germline V gene encodes CDR1 SGHDT and CDR2 YYEEEE. The CDR3 region is CASSWGAGSEETQYF. The CDR3, as DNA: TGTGCCAGCAGCTGGGGGGCGGGGAGCGAGGAGACCCAGTACTTC.

The chain combines TRBV2 with TRBJ2-2; 11 bases fit TRBD1. The CDR3 is made up of 15 amino acids. The germline V gene encodes CDR1 SNHLY and CDR2 FYNNEI. V trimming: 3 bases; J trimming: 6 bases; junction bases outside the gene matches: 3. CDR3 region: CASSEGQGDAGELFF. The DNA of the CDR3 is TGTGCCAGCAGTGAGGGACAGGGGGACGCCGGGGAGCTGTTTTTT.

This clone was picked up one time. The chain is built from TRBV25-1 and TRBJ1-5; D is unresolved. The germline CDR1 and CDR2 sequences are MGHDK and SYGVNS. The CDR3 consists of 17 residues. V was pared by 5 bases and J by 5 bases, with 22 bases between. CDR3 amino acids: CASSSSLLLDSHQPQHF. CDR3 nucleotides: TGTGCCAGCAGTTCCTCTCTTTTACTGGACTCCCATCAGCCCCAGCATTTT.

The J gene is TRBJ2-7, the V gene TRBV11-2, with D tentatively TRBD2 (6 bases). Trimming took off 2 bases at V and 2 bases at J, with 10 bases between the two ends. This CDR3 comprises 14 residues. The germline V gene encodes CDR1 SGHAT and CDR2 FQNNGV. The CDR3 reads CASSLTSRTYEQYF. For the CDR3, the DNA is TGTGCCAGCAGCTTAACTAGCAGAACCTACGAGCAGTACTTC.

This rearrangement joins TRBV7-9 to TRBJ2-1; weak D call: TRBD2 (6 bases). From germline, CDR1 is SEHNR and CDR2 FQNEAQ (reference sequence). Trimming took 7 bases from V and 6 from J, leaving 16 bases between them. There are 14 residues in the CDR3. In DNA form, the CDR3 reads TGTGCCAGCAACCATGTCGGGGGATTCAATGAGCAGTTCTTC. Translation gives CASNHVGGFNEQFF.

V is TRBV5-1 and J is TRBJ1-2; D possibly corresponds to TRBD1 (5 bases). This CDR3 comprises 15 residues. The ends were cut back, 2 bases at V and 2 bases at J, with 13 bases in the middle. CDR1 is SGHRS, CDR2 YFSETQ, per germline. CDR3 in DNA: TGCGCCAGCAGCTTACAGATAGGGGCAAACTATGGCTACACCTTC. The encoded protein is CASSLQIGANYGYTF.

The chain is built from TRBV5-4 and TRBJ1-1; D might be TRBD1 (6 bases). Trimming stripped 4 bases from V and 6 bases from J, with 13 bases between. The CDR3 length is 13 residues. CDR1 and CDR2 from the germline V gene are SGHNT and YYREEE (reference sequence). CDR3 loop: CASSRGGAAEAFF. The CDR3 DNA reads as TGTGCCAGCAGCCGCGGGGGGGCTGCTGAAGCTTTCTTT.

The chain links TRBV6-2 or TRBV6-3 to TRBJ1-5; TRBD1 matches 7 bases. Germline V gives CDR1 MNHEY, CDR2 SVGEGT. The CDR3 has 13 residues. Losses at the gene ends were 4 bases for V and 7 bases for J; bases not matched to a gene: 4. CDR3 sequence: CASSSDRVQPQHF. In DNA, the CDR3 is TGTGCCAGCAGTTCCGACAGGGTCCAGCCCCAGCATTTT.

The chain carries TRBV6-1 and TRBJ2-7, with a tentative D call TRBD2 (5 bases). The CDR3 has 16 amino acids. The germline V gene has CDR1 MNHNS and CDR2 SASEGT. Between the trimmed V and J ends, which lost 2 bases and 0 bases, there was a span of 14 bases. CDR3 sequence reads: CASSEILGLSSYEQYF. Written as DNA, the CDR3 is TGTGCCAGCAGTGAAATACTTGGACTTTCCTCCTACGAGCAGTACTTC.

The genes are TRBV28 and TRBJ1-4, with 7 bases lining up with TRBD1. The CDR3 is 14 amino acids. Trimming removed 7 bases from V and 5 bases from J; junction bases left unmatched: 7. Germline V gives CDR1 MDHEN, CDR2 SYDVKM. CDR3 region: CASTTQGGNEKLFF. The CDR3 bases are TGTGCCAGCACCACCCAGGGGGGGAATGAAAAACTGTTTTTT.

A single count supports this clone. The CDR3 sequence: CASSLEASGAQETQYF. Written as DNA, the CDR3 is TGCGCCAGCAGCTTGGAGGCTAGCGGGGCCCAAGAGACCCAGTACTTC. The chain employs TRBV5-1 and TRBJ2-5; 9 bases agree with TRBD2. V trimming: 0 bases; J trimming: 1 base; junction bases outside the gene matches: 4. Germline assignment: CDR1 SGHRS and CDR2 YFSETQ. This CDR3 is built from 16 residues.

This clone was detected only a few times. CDR3 nucleotide sequence: TGTGCCAGTAGTATGTCTAGGGCCTATCAGCCCCAGCATTTT. Its protein is CASSMSRAYQPQHF. The chain couples TRBV19 to TRBJ1-5; no firm D call. Per the germline V gene, CDR1 is LNHDA and CDR2 is SQIVND (reference sequence). V lost 3 bases to trimming and J lost 5 bases, with 11 bases between them. The CDR3 loop spans 14 amino acids.

CDR3 region: CASSQPDSGEQFF. The CDR3 coding sequence is TGTGCCAGCAGCCAACCCGACTCAGGTGAGCAGTTCTTC. The V gene is TRBV3-1 (or the pseudogene TRBV3-2), the J gene TRBJ2-1, with D unclear. Germline V gives CDR1 LGHDT, CDR2 YNNKEL (reference sequence). This CDR3 has 13 residues. Trimming took 2 bases from V and 9 from J, leaving 11 bases between them.

The chain has TRBV10-1 and TRBJ2-3; D might be TRBD1 (7 bases). From germline, CDR1 is WNHNN and CDR2 SYGVQD (reference sequence). V lost 4 bases and J lost 6, with 14 bases in between. CDR3 length equals 14 residues. The CDR3 bases are TGCGCCAGCAGTGCCAGGGGGGTGGGGGATACGCAGTATTTT. It yields the protein CASSARGVGDTQYF.

V gene TRBV28 combines with J gene TRBJ2-2, with no clear D. With 3 bases removed from V and 5 bases from J, the gap between germline ends came to 10 bases. Germline V CDR1 and CDR2: MDHEN, SYDVKM. This CDR3 spans 14 amino acids. The CDR3 sequence: CASSFLRVTGELFF. The DNA for the CDR3 is TGTGCCAGCAGTTTTCTGAGAGTGACCGGGGAGCTGTTTTTT. The full variable domain, in which reference TRBV28 and TRBJ2-2 provide the parts outside the CDR3, is DVKVTQSSRYLVKRTGEKVFLECVQDMDHENMFWYRQDPGLGLRLIYFSYDVKMKEKGDIPEGYSVSREKKERFSLILESASTNQTSMYLCASSFLRVTGELFFGEGSRLTVL.

The rearrangement uses TRBV7-9 and TRBJ2-7; 9 bases agree with TRBD2. Losses at the gene ends were 1 base for V and 6 bases for J; bases not matched to a gene: 10. The CDR3 runs 16 residues. Germline V gene sequence: CDR1 SEHNR, CDR2 FQNEAQ (reference sequence). The CDR3 DNA is TGTGCCAGCAGCTTAGGGCTAGCGGGGTTCCCCGCCGAGCAGTACTTC. Its translation is CASSLGLAGFPAEQYF.

The rearrangement links TRBV10-3 to TRBJ2-7; TRBD2 aligns across 9 bases. The CDR3 sequence is 17 residues long. The trim removed 2 bases at V and 1 base at J, leaving 9 bases unmatched. Germline values: CDR1 ENHRY, CDR2 SYGVKD. The CDR3, as DNA: TGTGCCATCAGTGAGGCCAGAGGGCTAGCGGGATCCTACGAGCAGTACTTC. It is translated as CAISEARGLAGSYEQYF.

The chain carries TRBV18 and TRBJ1-3, with TRBD1 as a possible D gene (5 bases). The germline gives CDR1 KGHSH, CDR2 LQKENI. The V end was cut by 2 bases, the J end by 2 bases, with 13 bases between. This CDR3 has 16 residues. CDR3 region: CASSPGTIAAGNTIYF. The CDR3 coding sequence is TGTGCCAGCTCACCAGGGACGATCGCGGCTGGAAACACCATATATTTT.

The gene calls are TRBV5-1 and TRBJ1-1; no definite D call. CDR1 is SGHRS and CDR2 is YFSETQ in the germline V gene. The germline V and J ends were trimmed by 5 bases and 1 base, with 9 bases remaining between them. The CDR3 runs 13 residues. The CDR3 spells CASRQQRNTEAFF. The CDR3 DNA reads TGCGCCAGCAGGCAACAAAGGAACACTGAAGCTTTCTTT.

This clone was counted once. The chain uses TRBV4-1 and TRBJ2-2; D is possibly TRBD2 (5 bases). Deletions cut 3 bases from V and 6 bases from J, with 14 bases between. The CDR3 is 15 amino acids. Germline V gene lookup returns CDR1 MGHRA and CDR2 YSYEKL. As DNA, the CDR3 is TGCGCCAGCAGCCAGGGGAGTTGGCGGGCCGGGGAGCTGTTTTTT. This sequence encodes CASSQGSWRAGELFF.

The chain has TRBV7-2 and TRBJ2-5, with D possibly TRBD2 on 5 matching bases. V was clipped by 5 bases and J by 4 bases, with 11 bases between them. The germline CDR1 and CDR2 sequences are SGHTA and FQGNSA. The CDR3 length is 13 residues. For the CDR3, the DNA is TGTGCCAGCAGCCCGAGGGATGGAGAGACCCAGTACTTC. Protein: CASSPRDGETQYF.

This chain links TRBV6-5 with TRBJ2-7; D is uncertain. Looked up from germline, CDR1 is MNHEY and CDR2 is SVGAGI. The CDR3 is 12 amino acids. V shed 0 bases and J shed 5 bases, with 5 bases lying between them. The CDR3 loop is CASSYSIHEQYF. CDR3 bases: TGTGCCAGCAGTTACTCTATTCACGAGCAGTACTTC.

This chain links TRBV2 with TRBJ2-2; D might be TRBD2 (6 bases). The V end was cut by 7 bases, the J end by 3 bases, with 12 bases between. CDR3 size: 14 residues. The V gene's germline CDR1 is SNHLY and CDR2 FYNNEI. CDR3 sequence reads: CASNHGGDTGELFF. CDR3 coding DNA: TGTGCCAGCAATCACGGAGGGGACACCGGGGAGCTGTTTTTT.

V is TRBV19 and J is TRBJ1-4; D not resolved. Trimming took 6 bases from V and 8 from J, leaving 13 bases between them. The CDR3 contains 13 residues. Per the germline V gene, CDR1 is LNHDA and CDR2 is SQIVND (reference sequence). The CDR3 is CASSQFQNEKLFF. CDR3 DNA: TGTGCCAGTAGCCAGTTTCAAAACGAAAAACTGTTTTTT.